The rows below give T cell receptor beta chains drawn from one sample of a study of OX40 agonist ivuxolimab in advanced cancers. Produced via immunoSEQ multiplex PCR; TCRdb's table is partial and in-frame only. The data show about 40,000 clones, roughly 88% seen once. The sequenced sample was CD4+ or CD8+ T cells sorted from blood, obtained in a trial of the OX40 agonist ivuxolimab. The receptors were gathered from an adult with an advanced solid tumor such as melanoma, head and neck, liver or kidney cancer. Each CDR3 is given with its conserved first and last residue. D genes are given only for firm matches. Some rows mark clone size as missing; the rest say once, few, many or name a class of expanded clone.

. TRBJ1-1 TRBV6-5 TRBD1 CASSYSQGTGGTEAFF TGTGCCAGCAGTTACTCTCAGGGGACAGGGGGCACTGAAGCTTTCTTT
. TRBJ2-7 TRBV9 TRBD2 CASSGGLAAYEQYF TGTGCCAGCAGCGGGGGACTAGCGGCCTACGAGCAGTACTTC
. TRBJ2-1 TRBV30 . CAWSVQLANEQFF TGTGCCTGGAGTGTACAATTAGCCAATGAGCAGTTCTTC
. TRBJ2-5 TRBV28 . CASSFETPEETQYF TGTGCCAGCAGTTTCGAGACTCCAGAAGAGACCCAGTACTTC
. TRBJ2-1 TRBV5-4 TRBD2 CASSSVAGAPEYEQFF TGTGCCAGCAGCTCTGTAGCGGGAGCACCGGAATATGAGCAGTTCTTC
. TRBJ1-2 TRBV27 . CASSGGGHPSGYTF TGTGCCAGCAGCGGGGGCGGCCACCCCTCCGGCTACACCTTC
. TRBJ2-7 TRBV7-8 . CASSLLGVSLEQYF TGTGCCAGCAGCTTGCTCGGGGTCTCCCTCGAGCAGTACTTC
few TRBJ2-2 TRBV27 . CASSLDAGWADTGELFF TGTGCCAGCAGTTTAGACGCGGGGTGGGCGGACACCGGGGAGCTGTTTTTT
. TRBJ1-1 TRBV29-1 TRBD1 CSVEAPLQGGEAFF TGCAGCGTTGAAGCCCCTCTCCAGGGGGGTGAAGCTTTCTTT
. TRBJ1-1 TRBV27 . CASRALLGNGAEAFF TGTGCCAGCAGGGCCCTTTTGGGGAACGGTGCTGAAGCTTTCTTT
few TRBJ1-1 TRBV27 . CASSYKVSTEAFF TGTGCCAGCAGTTATAAGGTTTCCACTGAAGCTTTCTTT
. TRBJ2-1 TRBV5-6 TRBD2 CASSLPSGYNEQFF TGTGCCAGCAGCTTGCCTAGCGGCTACAATGAGCAGTTCTTC